The sequence of this T cell receptor beta chain was determined in a study of cytomegalovirus exposure and HLA in healthy donors (dated by TCRdb to the late 2010s). Looking at the study overall: An earlier analysis of some 600 of the donors reported about 260 Gb of sequence data and some 110 million unique TCR beta sequences obtained from around 190 million T cells. A handful of DR-DQ haplotypes were handled as single units for association and clustering because linkage in the cohort was strong. Of the 300 to 500 genotyped donors, 81% were placed in the genetic ancestry cluster associated with self-reported Caucasian donors. Donor age, sex, ethnicity and CMV serostatus were collected together with the repertoire data. Every repertoire in the discovery cohort had been generated on one and the same sequencing platform. A separate validation cohort of 90 to 150 different subjects was used in addition to the roughly 620-subject first cohort. The number of donors typed differed by locus, with about 629-630 for A, B, C, DRB1 and DQB1, over 500 for DQA1, 600 to 610 for DPA1, and approximately 470 for DPB1. About 280 gigabases of sequencing data and some 85 million unique TCR sequences were included in an early release covering under 650 HLA-typed donors. Both class I and class II loci were covered by HLA typing, at four-digit resolution. The study profiled the T cell repertoires of about 720 subjects by immunosequencing and related them to cytomegalovirus serostatus. Among about 390 genotyped donors of the cohort, an average of roughly 240,000 unique TCR beta nucleotide sequences were sequenced per donor, around a sixth of them non-productive. To predict cytomegalovirus infection status, the study brought together high-throughput TCR immunosequencing, statistical association of individual TCRs with disease status, and machine learning. To decide whether each TCR beta V gene segment behaved as functional or pseudogenic, an earlier analysis of 587 of the donors relied on high-throughput TCR beta sequencing. Rather than drawing on any new phenotypic data, the later analysis identified candidate immune exposures from TCR beta sequences and the way those sequences occurred across donors. A later analysis re-examined previously published TCR beta repertoires from several hundred donors and added high-resolution HLA genotyping to investigate patterns of TCR occurrence. The study was designed to test whether signatures of past pathogen exposure could be identified by cataloging public T cell receptors. A later genetic analysis took genome-wide SNP genotypes for about 55% of the roughly 670 donors and used that subset as a discovery cohort.

Inclusive of the bounding cysteine and phenylalanine, the CDR3 is 16 residues long. The retained sequence is limited to the CDR3, 48 bases, with the frame set at the first base. Ends trimmed: V by 2 bases, J by 5 bases; bases unmatched to a gene: 10. From the germline V gene, CDR1 is SGHNT and CDR2 is YENEEA. The cohort comprised hundreds of healthy bone marrow donors. At the time of sampling, every cohort member was nominally healthy, though immune exposures that went unrecorded were likely present. The donor tested CMV seronegative, placing the donor among the 352 seronegative members of the cohort. A peripheral blood sample was collected from each donor, and TCR beta sequencing was performed on peripheral blood mononuclear cells. The Qiagen DNeasy Blood Extraction Kit was used to extract genomic DNA from the blood cell samples. Note on this clone: Its recognized antigen is unknown. It has no much larger one-base neighbor in the sample; base qualities were not kept.

The paper as a whole reports these results and caveats: Linkage disequilibrium might explain the correlated functional status among segregating V segments, but an unknown experimental factor could not be ruled out. A later analysis found that most CMV-associated TCR beta chains appeared HLA-restricted, with HLA associations seemingly driven largely by CMV exposure. In a later analysis, HLA-associated TCR beta chains were found to be more clonally expanded and to have lower generation probabilities than equally common non-associated chains. At a false discovery rate of 0.05, a later analysis linked fewer than 20,000 TCR beta sequences to specific HLA alleles. According to the authors, the approach could potentially be generalized to other disease states and immunological phenotypes. According to a later genetic analysis, donors in an Asian-associated ancestry cluster had fewer N-insertions in productive TCRs than the approximately 610-donor mean. The study listed 150 to 200 TCR beta chains as associated with cytomegalovirus. A cluster of highly shared sequence variants was judged likely to represent a technical artifact of the sequencing pipeline. V-gene and J-gene trimming of TCR beta chains was associated with a missense DCLRE1C variant in a later genetic analysis, and the association was replicated in an independent cohort. In both the original and validation cohorts, the classifier was reported to diagnose cytomegalovirus status with high specificity and sensitivity. Assigning TCR associations to individual alleles was difficult when HLA alleles, especially DR and DQ, strongly co-occurred. Because the 87-base-pair reads could not distinguish some IMGT-functional V segments, including TRBV6-2 and TRBV6-3, those segments were excluded. In a later analysis, TCR association rates were found to vary across HLA loci, with the most associated TCRs seen for DRB1 alleles and the fewest for HLA-C alleles. A further reported finding was that TCR beta sequences accurately predicted the HLA-A and HLA-B alleles for most subjects in the first cohort. A few of the identified cytomegalovirus-associated TCR beta chains were confirmed in vitro to be specific for cytomegalovirus antigens. Approximately 18 rarely observed V segments, including chromosome 9 orphons, were excluded from the earlier analysis of 550 to 700 of the donors because counts were too low. The cohort was sequenced for TCR beta chains only, and without alpha or paired-chain data the features that could be detected were limited. In an earlier analysis of some 550 of the donors, most TCR beta V segments were observed in productive rearrangements about 87% or about 30% of the time, broadly matching IMGT annotations. Because HLA typing was unavailable for some donors at each locus, only the typed subset was used in association tests. The presence/absence analyses assumed that sequencing depth was roughly uniform across donors, and that assumption may not be true. CMV serostatus was the only immune exposure information available for the cohort. According to a later analysis, parvovirus B19, influenza, CMV and Epstein-Barr virus appeared linked to several top co-occurrence clusters. Across donors, most TCR sequences were observed very rarely, whereas some public TCRs were present in many individuals.

The library was obtained by the immunoSEQ multiplex PCR assay. The multiplex PCR relied on a mix of 60 forward primers for TCR Vbeta segments and 13 reverse primers for TCR Jbeta segments. The CDR3 region of rearranged TCR beta genes was amplified from genomic DNA with a multiplex PCR assay. Amplified TCR beta libraries were sequenced as 87-base-pair reads on the Illumina HiSeq System. The study's own analysis went as follows. A later analysis tallied tens of millions of unique TCR beta chains across the 700 or so repertoires, and around 9.9 million of those chains were shared by two or more donors. To remove PCR and sequencing errors, raw reads were error-corrected and collapsed into unique sequences using a nearest-neighbor algorithm that merged closely related sequences. Alignment of CDR3 sequences to IMGT reference sequences was used to assign V, D and J gene segments. For a sequence to be retained, a match of at least six nucleotides was required to both a V gene segment and a J gene segment. A rearrangement counted as productive if the CDR3 had no stop codons and remained in frame with V and J, and every other rearrangement counted as non-productive. CDR3 was defined according to IMGT convention as the region running from the second conserved V-encoded cysteine to the conserved J-encoded phenylalanine. In an earlier analysis of more than 550 of the donors, sequences lacking an unambiguous match to a single V gene segment were excluded. An earlier analysis of 450 to 650 of the donors called V segments functional above 56.7% productive rearrangements and segregating when the between-donor standard deviation exceeded 5%. A statistical classification framework was built to diagnose cytomegalovirus status from the catalog of TCR beta chain sequences. V and J gene assignment, in a later analysis, came from comparing TCR nucleotide sequences with IMGT/GENE-DB human TR gene sequences. Using the TCRdist pipeline, a later analysis assigned CDR3 sequences along with most-parsimonious VDJ recombination scenarios. In a later analysis, every TCR beta chain was defined by the combination of its CDR3 amino acid sequence and its V-gene family, and reads without a unique V-gene family were dropped. To address suspected cross-contamination and a sequencing artifact, a later analysis removed around 600 highly shared, low-generation-probability nucleotide sequences. In a later analysis, a clonal expansion index was calculated for each public chain from normalized within-repertoire ranks of inferred template counts. In a later analysis, generation probabilities were computed with a VDJ recombination model fitted to out-of-frame rearrangements, and the resulting probabilities were checked against IGoR. Hypergeometric tests were used in a later analysis to score TCR-TCR, TCR-HLA and TCR-CMV co-occurrence, with a repertoire-size bias correction applied to the TCR pairs. In a later analysis, false discovery rates were estimated by permuting HLA or CMV assignments 20 times. In a later analysis, co-occurring TCRs were grouped using DBSCAN, and TCRdist sequence similarity was added for clustering within HLA-allele-positive subsets. Repertoires with fewer than 30,000 or more than 120,000 public chains were left out of co-occurrence clustering, as were a few repertoires with anomalous nucleotide sharing. The immuneACCESS repertoire file appears here via TCRdb, limited to in-frame rearrangements. These files lack a portion of the clones; in checked studies, under half of the deficit traces to unresolved V genes, and the cause of the others is not known. V and J calls and clone size follow that table, whereas D and trimming were derived from the DNA. The sample table records some 160,000 clones; 65% to 80% of these occur just once. The top ten hold approximately 1.8% of the sample.

The rearrangement combines TRBV11-3 with TRBJ2-7; 9 middle bases align to TRBD1. The source material was PBMCs. This receptor was taken from a woman in her twenties or thirties in good health and CMV-seronegative. The CDR3 loop reads CASSLPGTGSWNEQYF. The nucleotides are TGTGCCAGCAGCTTACCCGGGACAGGGAGTTGGAACGAGCAGTACTTC.